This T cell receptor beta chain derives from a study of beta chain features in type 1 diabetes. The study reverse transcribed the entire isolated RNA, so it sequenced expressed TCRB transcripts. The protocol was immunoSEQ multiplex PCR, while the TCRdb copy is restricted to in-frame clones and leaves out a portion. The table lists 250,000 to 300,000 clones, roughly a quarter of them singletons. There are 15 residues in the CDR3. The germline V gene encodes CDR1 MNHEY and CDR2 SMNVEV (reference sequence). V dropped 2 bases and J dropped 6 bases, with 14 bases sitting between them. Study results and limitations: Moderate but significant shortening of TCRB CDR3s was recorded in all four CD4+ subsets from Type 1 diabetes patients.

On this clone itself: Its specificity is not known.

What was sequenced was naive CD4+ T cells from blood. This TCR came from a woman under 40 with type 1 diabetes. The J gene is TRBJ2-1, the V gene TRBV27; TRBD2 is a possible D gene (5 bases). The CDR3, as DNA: TGTGCCAGCAGTTTAGCCGGGATTGGTTCCAATGAGCAGTTCTTC. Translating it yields CASSLAGIGSNEQFF.